The sequence of this T cell receptor beta chain was determined in a study of shared clonotypes between healthy human individuals (TCRdb year 2020). Regarding the research as a whole: The cohort comprised a couple of women and a few men aged 18 to 49 years. Per donor, three plates each were used for CD4 naive and CD4 memory, two for CD8 naive, and one for CD8 memory. To estimate repertoire size and how much clonotypes are shared between individuals, the study performed deep sequencing of blood TCR repertoires from five healthy adults. To increase sequencing depth and limit assay-specific biases, TCR repertoire library preparation and sequencing were carried out by different laboratories using diverse techniques. Leukapheresis yielded between about 0.85 and 9 billion PBMCs per donor. The full study reports these points: Larger estimated clonotype richness was generally found for naive subsets than for memory subsets. Incomplete sequencing was indicated by rarefaction of sorted-subset datasets, despite the large sequencing depth. Because the study included a small number of donors, the genetic and exposure-history diversity represented was limited. Higher generation probabilities were observed for clonotypes shared by all four sorted-subset donors than for non-shared clonotypes. Sampling was limited to blood, and TCR repertoires in tissue likely differ from TCR repertoires in blood. Based on pairwise subsampling, the degree of clonotype sharing among donors was expected to be affected by sequencing depth. When a handful of donors were compared, the shared fraction of clonotypes was roughly 4.8% for naive CD4, more than 3% for naive CD8, more than 2% for memory CD4, and roughly 0.4% for memory CD8.

The CDR3 numbers 14 residues from cysteine through phenylalanine. Only the CDR3 DNA is retained, 42 bases long and in frame from the first base. For CDR1 and CDR2, the germline V gene lists SGDLS and YYNGEE. V and J are truncated by 0 bases and 7 bases respectively, leaving an intervening sequence of 13 bases. CD8 naive samples were obtained by positive selection for CCR7 among CD45RO-negative cells, yielding a CD45RA+CCR7+ population from which TemRA cells were excluded. Donors were healthy HIV-negative adults with no recently reported acute infections or vaccinations. Every donor was a Caucasian adult living in Nashville, Tennessee, USA. After blood collection by leukapheresis, PBMCs were isolated using Ficoll-Histopaque density gradient centrifugation and then cryopreserved in the vapor phase of liquid nitrogen. Purity and quantity of every magnetically sorted T cell population were checked by analytical flow cytometry. From each sorted fraction, genomic DNA was isolated and quantified by UV absorbance on a Nanodrop 2000c.

For this clone: What this receptor recognizes is not known. Within one base of it there is no much larger clone, and no base qualities were kept.

Using the deep immunoSEQ assay, TCR CDR3 regions were amplified from genomic DNA by multiplex PCR. Extracted genomic DNA from each cell subset was spread evenly across all wells of several immunoSEQ 96-well plates, with each plate serving as a replicate. Each replicate PCR for sorted subsets received around 200 ng genomic DNA, equal to roughly 30,000 T cell genomes. Purified libraries were quantified with a Qubit 3.0 fluorometer, sized on a Bioanalyzer 2100, and re-quantified with the KAPA Library Quantification kit. Every immunoSEQ 96-well plate was sequenced on a dedicated single-read 150-cycle Illumina NextSeq 550 flow cell. Concerning the study's data processing: Because the immunoSEQ output included only junctional sequences and no quality scores, the filtering could not be the same as the filtering used for full-length reads. Sequences were annotated with PyIR, a Python wrapper for IgBLAST v1.9, using IMGT germline references to assign V/J genes and CDR3. Any read was removed if the V/J assignment was weak (E-value above 1e-6), the CDR3 was missing, or the read contained stop codons, out-of-frame junctions, or ambiguous translated residues. V3J clonotypes were defined as sequences sharing an identical inferred V gene, J gene, and CDR3 amino acid sequence. Percentage overlap between repertoires was calculated by dividing the number of shared unique clonotypes by the size of the smaller repertoire. RTK rarefaction, the Chao1 estimator, and Recon v2.1 estimates of unobserved clonotypes were used to assess repertoire richness. Generation probabilities for all TCRbeta clonotypes obtained by the gDNA method from a handful of donors were computed using OLGA. TCRdb took this table from immuneACCESS and kept in-frame rearrangements with V and J called. Such tables lack part of the clones; where checked against another copy, unresolved V genes explain under half of the gap, and the rest is unexplained. V and J calls and clone size are as listed in that table; D and trimming were resolved from the DNA. Present in this sample are approximately 2,000,000 clones, 85% to 95% of which were seen just once. The top ten hold 1.5% to 2% of the sample.

The clonotype was recovered from a man aged 18 to 30 in good health. Some clones in this sample may be carry-over from other donors' samples. Material: naive CD8+ T cells from PBMCs. Reading the label with the study, this specimen's cell subset or site is: CD45RA+CCR7+. Here the chain combines TRBV9 and TRBJ1-2; TRBD1 is a weak D gene call, 5 bases matching. The bases are TGTGCCAGCAGCGTAGCTGGGGGGTATGGTGGCTACACCTTC. This sequence encodes CASSVAGGYGGYTF.